This TCR beta chain was documented in a study of OX40 agonist ivuxolimab in advanced cancers. At the level of the study: Prior checkpoint blockade (anti-PD-1, anti-PD-L1 or anti-CTLA-4) was permitted; less than 45% had it.

Produced via immunoSEQ multiplex PCR; TCRdb's table is partial and in-frame only. This sample yields tens of thousands of clones, of which roughly 84% are seen a single time; 0.78% belongs to the top ten. Remarks on this clone: Its target is unknown.

General observations from the study: Clonal expansion by week 6 occurred in CD4+ and CD8+ blood T cells (at 0.1 to 3.0 mg/kg). Certain nonresponders likewise exhibited a low normalized T-cell clonal expansion.

This TCR came from an adult with an advanced solid tumor such as melanoma, head and neck, liver or kidney cancer. The source material was CD4+ or CD8+ T cells sorted from blood, sampled in a trial of the OX40 agonist ivuxolimab.

The CDR3 nucleotides are TGTGCCAGCAGTTTAAGATGGGTCGCCTCTGGAAACACCATATATTTT. It codes for CASSLRWVASGNTIYF. The chain links TRBV28 to TRBJ1-3; D call uncertain. V lost 2 bases, J lost 0 bases, and 11 bases lay in between. The CDR3 is made up of 16 amino acids. From germline, CDR1 is MDHEN and CDR2 SYDVKM.